Listed here are 18 T cell receptor gamma chains from one sample, sequenced in a study of human gamma delta and Vdelta1 T cells. Antigens for these TCRs are unknown. TCRdb reapplied CATT to the PCR reads. The sample yields about 8,700 gamma-chain clones, 45% seen once. Specimen: Vdelta1 gamma-delta T cells from blood grown in culture (DOT cells). The receptors originated from a human donor in good health.

Comment on this clone: This may stem from a read error, because a much larger clone lies one nucleotide away. Other DNA sequences in this specimen translate into the identical CDR3. The chain has TRGV4 and TRGJ1 or TRGJ2. CDR1 EGSTGY and CDR2 YDSYTSSV come from the germline V gene. The J segment lost 3 bases and the V segment lost 0 bases, leaving 2 bases of the junction unmatched. CDR3 size: 13 residues. Here the CDR3 reads CATWDGIYYKKLF. CDR3 in DNA: TGTGCCACCTGGGATGGGATTTATTATAAGAAACTCTTT.

There are a few counts of this clone. The same CDR3 is also encoded by other DNA sequences in this sample. The chain links TRGV9 to TRGJ1 or TRGJ2. Per the germline V gene, CDR1 is GITISATS and CDR2 is ISYDGTV (reference sequence). This CDR3 is 13 amino acids long. V shed 2 bases, J shed 2 bases, and the junction held 3 bases outside the gene matches. CDR3 region: CALWEGYYYKKLF. The DNA of the CDR3 is TGTGCCTTGTGGGAGGGTTATTATTATAAGAAACTCTTT.

V gene TRGV5 combines with J gene TRGJ1 or TRGJ2. Trimming took 2 bases from V and 5 from J; bases not matched to a gene: 3. The CDR3 has 12 amino acids. Per germline, CDR1 VINAFY and CDR2 YDVSNSKD. CDR3 bases: TGTGCCACCTGGGACATAAATTATAAGAAACTCTTT. Translation: CATWDINYKKLF.

The J gene is TRGJ1 or TRGJ2, the V gene TRGV9. Germline loops: CDR1 GITISATS, CDR2 ISYDGTV (reference sequence). This CDR3 contains 14 residues. V lost 4 bases, J lost 2 bases, and 8 bases stayed unmatched. CDR3: CALWDSVDYYKKLF. The CDR3 nucleotides read TGTGCCTTGTGGGATAGTGTTGATTATTATAAGAAACTCTTT.

This clone was detected a few times. This chain connects TRGV4 to TRGJ1 or TRGJ2. This CDR3 contains 13 residues. J lost 9 bases, V lost 4 bases, and 12 bases had no gene match. Germline V CDR1 and CDR2: EGSTGY, YDSYTSSV. The CDR3 loop is CATWDGPLGKKLF. DNA for the CDR3: TGTGCCACCTGGGACGGGCCTCTTGGTAAGAAACTCTTT.

The chain couples TRGV9 to TRGJ1 or TRGJ2. CDR1 and CDR2 from the germline V gene are GITISATS and ISYDGTV (reference sequence). This CDR3 region has 12 residues. V gave up 3 bases and J gave up 11 bases; unmatched junction bases: 10. The CDR3 DNA sequence: TGTGCCTTGTGGGAGCGGATGGGGGAGAAACTCTTT. Protein: CALWERMGEKLF.

The J gene is TRGJ1 or TRGJ2, the V gene TRGV2. Germline V lookup: CDR1 EGSNGY, CDR2 YDSYNSKV. The CDR3 sequence is 14 residues long. The junction had 11 bases not matched to a gene; V was cut back by 2 bases and J by 7 bases. DNA of the CDR3: TGTGCCACCTGGGACGTAAAGAGGGACTATAAGAAACTCTTT. This codes for CATWDVKRDYKKLF.

V and J are TRGV5P and TRGJ1 or TRGJ2. TRGV5P is a pseudogene. The CDR3 is 12 residues long. The CDR3 nucleotides read TGTGCCACCTGGACTTATTATTATAAGAAACTCTTT. It codes for CATWTYYYKKLF.

This clone was seen a single time. The V gene is TRGV8, the J gene TRGJP2. With 6 bases clipped from V and 3 bases from J, the junction kept 4 bases outside the gene matches. Per germline, CDR1 VENAVY and CDR2 YDSYNSRV. There are 13 residues in the CDR3. As DNA, the CDR3 is TGTGCCACCTGGATGCGTAGTGATTGGATCAAGACGTTT. It specifies CATWMRSDWIKTF.

This chain uses TRGV10 with TRGJP1. TRGV10 is filed as an ORF, its function uncertain. The V and J ends lost 8 bases and 0 bases, in that order; junction bases with no gene match: 10. The CDR3 length is 16 residues. The CDR3 bases are TGTGCTGCGTGGGATTATACCAATACCACTGGTTGGTTCAAGATATTT. It translates to CAAWDYTNTTGWFKIF.

The genes are TRGV10 and TRGJ1 or TRGJ2. TRGV10 is known as an ORF, though its function is uncertain. The V and J ends lost 8 bases and 6 bases, in that order; junction bases with no gene match: 11. This CDR3 region has 13 residues. CDR3 DNA: TGTGCTGCGTGGGATTTCCGTTTTTATAAGAAACTCTTT. This translates into CAAWDFRFYKKLF.

A word on this clone: Relative to the germline gene, one junction end is altered; a read error may explain this. The chain is built from TRGV2 and TRGJP2. Germline V gene data show CDR1 as EGSNGY and CDR2 as YDSYNSKV. The CDR3 loop spans 16 amino acids. The CDR3: CTTWDGLSSSDWIKTF. CDR3 sequence (DNA): TGTACCACCTGGGACGGCCTTAGTAGTAGTGATTGGATCAAGACGTTT.

By share, this clone counts as medium-sized. The chain uses TRGV5 and TRGJ1 or TRGJ2. The ends lost 5 bases at V and 0 bases at J; junction bases unmatched: 1. The CDR3 contains 12 residues. Germline CDR1 VINAFY, CDR2 YDVSNSKD. The DNA for the CDR3 is TGTGCCACCTGGGTGAATTATTATAAGAAACTCTTT. Its translation is CATWVNYYKKLF.

This clone came up a few times. V usage is TRGV2 and J usage is TRGJ1 or TRGJ2. Germline CDR1 is EGSNGY and CDR2 is YDSYNSKV. This CDR3 is built from 13 residues. J gave up 5 bases and V 1 base, and 5 bases lay outside the gene matches. CDR3 sequence (DNA): TGTGCCACCTGGGACGGTTTTCATTATAAGAAACTCTTT. Residues: CATWDGFHYKKLF.

This rearrangement joins TRGV4 to TRGJP2. Germline V gene data show CDR1 as EGSTGY and CDR2 as YDSYTSSV. The V gene end was trimmed by 2 bases and the J gene end by 2 bases; junction bases not matched to a gene: 5. The CDR3 is made up of 15 amino acids. CDR3 sequence reads: CATWDDRSSDWIKTF. For the CDR3, the DNA is TGTGCCACCTGGGATGACAGGAGTAGTGATTGGATCAAGACGTTT.

The table lists this clone with a few counts. The chain has TRGV4 and TRGJP2. Germline V lookup: CDR1 EGSTGY, CDR2 YDSYTSSV. The CDR3 covers 16 residues. Trimming cost V 3 bases and J 3 bases; bases outside gene matches: 10. The CDR3 DNA reads TGTGCCACCTGGGATAAGGATGAAGGTAGTGATTGGATCAAGACGTTT. This translates into CATWDKDEGSDWIKTF.

The sample holds a few counts of this clone. This chain connects TRGV2 to TRGJ1 or TRGJ2. Germline CDR1 reads EGSNGY; CDR2 reads YDSYNSKV. Trimming took 0 bases from V and 0 from J; bases not matched to a gene: 8. The CDR3 has 16 amino acids. The CDR3 reads CATWDGPAWNYYKKLF. The CDR3 bases are TGTGCCACCTGGGACGGGCCGGCCTGGAATTATTATAAGAAACTCTTT.

In the case of this clone: A single base separates this from a much larger clone, so it may be a read error. This rearrangement joins TRGV2 to TRGJ1 or TRGJ2. The CDR3 is 13 amino acids. V was clipped by 0 bases and J by 5 bases; unmatched bases: 4. Germline lookup yields CDR1 EGSNGY and CDR2 YDSYNSKV. The CDR3: CATWDGPNYKKLF. Here the CDR3 DNA reads TGTGCCACCTGGGACGGGCCCAATTATAAGAAACTCTTT.